The clone carrying this TCR beta chain was found once. Antigen specificity is unknown. The junction and the germline gene differ at one end; a read error may be behind it. TCRdb keeps only in-frame clones here, not all; method: immunoSEQ multiplex PCR. Of 450,000 to 700,000 clones listed, about 95% are singletons. The data derive from a study of shared clonotypes between healthy human individuals. The germline V gene has CDR1 SGHTS and CDR2 YDEGEE. CDR3 length: 13 amino acids. Study conclusions and caveats: Owing to a small donor count, the genetic and exposure-history diversity represented was limited.

Naive-designated CD8 cells lacked CD45RO, were positively enriched for CCR7, and omitted terminally differentiated effector memory CD45RA+ cells. Donors, healthy HIV-negative adults, lacked recent acute infections or vaccinations. The sequenced sample was naive CD8+ T cells sorted from blood. The genes are TRBV5-8 and TRBJ2-7; D not certain. The TCR was taken from a woman under 40 in good health. As DNA, the CDR3 is TGTGCCAGCAACTTGCAGGAGTCCTACGAGCAGTACTTC. Its translation: CASNLQESYEQYF.